The rows below give T cell receptor beta chains drawn from one sample of a study of blood T cell repertoires in COVID-19. Sequencing used immunoSEQ multiplex PCR; TCRdb keeps in-frame clones, though not all of them. Among roughly 440,000 clones listed, more than 70% were seen once. Sequencing was performed on peripheral blood. These receptors came from a woman in her forties or fifties with COVID-19, enrolled during active disease. Each CDR3 is given with its conserved first and last residue. D genes are given only for firm matches. Some rows have no size entry. The others give once, few or many, or a class for an expanded clone.

j_call clone_size d_call v_call cdr3_nt cdr3_aa
TRBJ2-5 NA NA TRBV9 TGTGCCAGCAGCGTAGCCCCCTTCGGCGGGGCAGGGGAGACCCAGTACTTC CASSVAPFGGAGETQYF
TRBJ1-1 few TRBD1 TRBV28 TGTGCCAGCAGAACCCGACAGGGACTGGCTTTCGCCACTGAAGCTTTCTTT CASRTRQGLAFATEAFF
TRBJ1-2 NA NA TRBV5-4 TGTGCCAGCAGCTTGCGGGAGTTAGCTAACTATGGCTACACCTTC CASSLRELANYGYTF
TRBJ1-5 NA NA TRBV6-4 TGTGCCAGCAGTGCACAACAGGGTCAGCCCCAGCATTTT CASSAQQGQPQHF
TRBJ2-4 NA TRBD1 TRBV28 TGTGCCAGCAGCTTCGGACAGGGCGGAAACATTCAGTACTTC CASSFGQGGNIQYF
TRBJ2-7 NA TRBD2 TRBV5-1 TGCGCCAGCAGCCAAGGGAGTGGTAGCGGGGGGCCCGAGCAGTACTTC CASSQGSGSGGPEQYF
TRBJ1-1 NA TRBD1 TRBV5-1 TGCGCCAGCAGCTCCCTACAGGGGGCGGGAAAGGACACTGAAGCTTTCTTT CASSSLQGAGKDTEAFF
TRBJ2-3 NA TRBD2 TRBV19 TGTGCCAGTAGTATGGAAACATCTAGCGGGGGGACAGATACGCAGTATTTT CASSMETSSGGTDTQYF
TRBJ1-1 NA NA TRBV4-1 TGCGCCAGCAGCCGAGGCCAGGGACTTTTGAACACTGAAGCTTTCTTT CASSRGQGLLNTEAFF
TRBJ2-3 once NA TRBV11-2 TGTGCCAGCAGCTCGTTGCGCTCAAATGCAGATACGCAGTATTTT CASSSLRSNADTQYF
TRBJ1-2 NA NA TRBV2 TGTGCCAGCAGTGTTACAGAGACCTATGGCTACACCTTC CASSVTETYGYTF
TRBJ1-2 once TRBD1 TRBV6-2/TRBV6-3 TGTGCCAGCAGCCGGGGACAGCCCGTAACATTCTATGGCTACACCTTC CASSRGQPVTFYGYTF
TRBJ1-2 NA TRBD1 TRBV3-1/TRBV3-2 TGTGCCAGCAGCCAGGGACAGGGAGTTCGCTACACCTTC CASSQGQGVRYTF
TRBJ2-3 NA NA TRBV27 TGTGCCAGCAGTTTATCCACACAAACCGCTAGCACAGATACGCAGTATTTT CASSLSTQTASTDTQYF
TRBJ2-7 NA NA TRBV6-5 TGTGCCAGCATAGACAGCTACGAGCAGTACTTC CASIDSYEQYF
TRBJ1-3 NA NA TRBV12-3/TRBV12-4 TGTGCCAGCGGTCTTCGAGGGAAAAACACCATATATTTT CASGLRGKNTIYF
TRBJ1-2 NA NA TRBV9 TGTGCCAGCAGCAATCCAGGTTCCTCCTCTCAAGCTAACTATGGCTACACCTTC CASSNPGSSSQANYGYTF
TRBJ2-7 NA NA TRBV12-3/TRBV12-4 TGTGCCAGCAGTTTGTTAATAGCGAGGCAGTACTTC CASSLLIARQYF
TRBJ2-1 NA NA TRBV3-1/TRBV3-2 TGTGCCAGCAGCCAAGATATTAACAATGAGCAGTTCTTC CASSQDINNEQFF
TRBJ1-2 once TRBD1 TRBV11-2 TGTGCCAGCAGCTCCCCGACAGGGGGCATATATGGCTACACCTTC CASSSPTGGIYGYTF
TRBJ2-5 NA NA TRBV5-8 TGTGCCAGCACAACCAGGGGTGGAGAGACCCAGTACTTC CASTTRGGETQYF
TRBJ2-2 once NA TRBV28 TGTGCCAGCAGTTTATGGATGGGGCGAGGGGAGCTGTTTTTT CASSLWMGRGELFF
TRBJ1-1 NA NA TRBV29-1 TGCAGCGGCACACAGGGGAACACTGAAGCTTTCTTT CSGTQGNTEAFF
TRBJ1-4 NA NA TRBV6-5 TGTGCCAGCAGTTTTGGAGGGGTGGGTGAAAAACTGTTTTTT CASSFGGVGEKLFF
TRBJ2-1 NA TRBD2 TRBV30 TGTGCCTGGAGTATAGGACTAGCGGGGAAAAATGAGCAGTTCTTC CAWSIGLAGKNEQFF
TRBJ2-1 once TRBD2 TRBV30 TGTGCCTGGAGTGCCCTAGCGGTGACCTACAATGAGCAGTTCTTC CAWSALAVTYNEQFF
TRBJ1-6 NA NA TRBV5-1 TGCGCCAGCAGCCCCGGACTCTACCTTTCACCCCTCCACTTT CASSPGLYLSPLHF
TRBJ1-2 NA NA TRBV12-3/TRBV12-4 TGTGCCAGCAGTTTGCAGGCAACCTATGGCTACACCTTC CASSLQATYGYTF
TRBJ1-3 NA NA TRBV19 TGTGCCAGTAGTAAGACCGGAGTCTCTGGAAACACCATATATTTT CASSKTGVSGNTIYF
TRBJ1-5 once NA TRBV2 TGTGCCAGCAGTTCAGACAGAGACCAGCCCCAGCATTTT CASSSDRDQPQHF
TRBJ2-3 NA TRBD2 TRBV5-1 TGCGCCAGCAGCTTGGAGGGCGGGGGGACCACAGATACGCAGTATTTT CASSLEGGGTTDTQYF
TRBJ2-6 NA NA TRBV7-3 TGTGCCAGCCGATCAGCTGGGGCCAACGTCCTGACTTTC CASRSAGANVLTF
TRBJ2-7 NA TRBD1 TRBV3-1/TRBV3-2 TGTGCCAGCAGCCGGGACAGGGGGTTCTACGAGCAGTACTTC CASSRDRGFYEQYF
TRBJ1-4 NA TRBD1 TRBV6-2/TRBV6-3 TGTGCCAGCAGCTCCGGGACAGGGGACGAAAAACTGTTTTTT CASSSGTGDEKLFF
TRBJ2-7 NA TRBD1 TRBV19 TGTGCCAGTAGTATAGGAGACAGGGGTCCCTACGAGCAGTACTTC CASSIGDRGPYEQYF
TRBJ1-2 NA NA TRBV7-8 TGTGCCAGCAGCTTAGCCGGGATGGGAGTCTATGGCTACACCTTC CASSLAGMGVYGYTF
TRBJ1-1 NA NA TRBV12-3/TRBV12-4 TGTGCCAGCAGTTTAGGTCGGGGGGAAGCTTTCTTT CASSLGRGEAFF
TRBJ1-2 once NA TRBV20-1 TGCAGTGCTAGTCGGCTCGCGGCAGGGGTTCCGGGTGGCTACACCTTC CSASRLAAGVPGGYTF
TRBJ2-2 NA NA TRBV6-6 TGTGCCAGCAGTTCAACCACTCAAACCGGGGAGCTGTTTTTT CASSSTTQTGELFF
TRBJ1-4 NA NA TRBV7-2 TGTGCCAGCAGCCTACGACAGCCTGCAACTAATGAAAAACTGTTTTTT CASSLRQPATNEKLFF
TRBJ2-7 NA TRBD2 TRBV6-5 TGTGCCAGCAGATCCCTTAGCGGGGTAGCCTACGAGCAGTACTTC CASRSLSGVAYEQYF
TRBJ1-3 NA NA TRBV19 TGTGCCAGTAGTATCCCCGGCTCTGGAAACACCATATATTTT CASSIPGSGNTIYF
TRBJ2-7 NA NA TRBV6-5 TGTGCCAGCAGTTACTCGACGGCAGGGGGGTACGAGCAGTACTTC CASSYSTAGGYEQYF
TRBJ2-6 NA TRBD1 TRBV25-1 TGTGCCAGCAGCGGGGGACAGGGGGCTGGGGCCAACGTCCTGACTTTC CASSGGQGAGANVLTF
TRBJ2-1 NA TRBD1 TRBV12-3/TRBV12-4 TGTGCCAGCAGTAGAGGCCGGACAGGGGTGGAGTTCTTC CASSRGRTGVEFF
TRBJ2-3 NA TRBD2 TRBV5-6 TGTGCCAGCAGCTTGGTGGGGTCTAGCGGGGGCCCAGATACGCAGTATTTT CASSLVGSSGGPDTQYF
TRBJ2-5 NA TRBD2 TRBV5-1 TGCGCCAGCAGCCGGGGACTAGCGGGGGGCGAGACCCAGTACTTC CASSRGLAGGETQYF
TRBJ1-1 once NA TRBV30 TGTGCCTGGAGTGGGACAGCAGCTTTCTTT CAWSGTAAFF
TRBJ2-2 NA NA TRBV6-5 TGTGCCACATCAGGGGCTCTCCCTAACACCGGGGAGCTGTTTTTT CATSGALPNTGELFF
TRBJ2-7 NA TRBD1 TRBV12-3/TRBV12-4 TGTGCCACCTCCCGGGACAGGGTCTACGAGCAGTACTTC CATSRDRVYEQYF
TRBJ1-3 NA NA TRBV19 TGTGCCAGTAGTGAGGGGGTCAGAGGAAACACCATATATTTT CASSEGVRGNTIYF
TRBJ1-1 NA NA TRBV6-5 TGTGCCAGCAGTATCGGCGGGGCAGCGAACACTGAAGCTTTCTTT CASSIGGAANTEAFF
TRBJ1-2 NA TRBD1 TRBV25-1 TGTGCCAGCAGTGAGTACCGGACAGGGCTGCCTTATGGCTACACCTTC CASSEYRTGLPYGYTF
TRBJ2-1 NA NA TRBV5-6 TGTGCCAGCAGCTTGGCTGGGGCCCTGGATTCGAGGCGGTTCTTC CASSLAGALDSRRFF
TRBJ1-4 NA NA TRBV15 TGTGCCACCAGCAGGGAGACAGGCGTTAATGAAAAACTGTTTTTT CATSRETGVNEKLFF
TRBJ1-5 NA NA TRBV4-2 TGTGCCAGCAGCCAAGTTAGGACAGAGAATCAGCCCCAGCATTTT CASSQVRTENQPQHF
TRBJ1-2 few NA TRBV7-9 TGTGCCAGCAGCCCCCAGGGACACTACACTTCCAACTATGGCTACACCTTC CASSPQGHYTSNYGYTF